The rows below give T cell receptor beta chains drawn from one sample of a study of shared clonotypes between healthy human individuals. Here immunoSEQ multiplex PCR was the method, and the copy in TCRdb shows in-frame clones only, minus some. The data hold a few million clones, with 95% observed a single time. Sequenced input: naive CD4+ T cells sorted from blood. The receptor set was obtained from a man aged 18 to 35 in good health. Both conserved end residues are part of each CDR3. D genes are given only for firm matches. Rows may omit the clone size; those that give it use once, few, many or a size class.

d_gene | j_gene | v_gene | abundance | CDR3aa | CDR3nt
NA | TRBJ2-1 | TRBV30 | NA | CAWKGDFDNEQFF | TGTGCCTGGAAGGGAGATTTCGACAATGAGCAGTTCTTC
TRBD2 | TRBJ2-3 | TRBV10-3 | NA | CAISDGGVSPDTQYF | TGTGCCATCAGTGATGGGGGGGTGAGCCCAGATACGCAGTATTTT
NA | TRBJ2-5 | TRBV11-2 | NA | CASSFGTQETQYF | TGTGCCAGCAGCTTTGGGACTCAAGAGACCCAGTACTTC
NA | TRBJ2-7 | TRBV30 | once | CAWSDAYEQYF | TGTGCCTGGAGTGACGCCTACGAGCAGTACTTC
NA | TRBJ1-1 | TRBV2 | NA | CASSDGFGEAFF | TGTGCCAGCAGTGATGGGTTCGGTGAAGCTTTCTTT
NA | TRBJ2-5 | TRBV19 | NA | CASSIATIQETQYF | TGTGCCAGTAGTATAGCGACGATCCAAGAGACCCAGTACTTC
TRBD2 | TRBJ2-1 | TRBV11-2 | NA | CASSLGRGSNEQFF | TGTGCCAGCAGCTTGGGGCGGGGGTCTAATGAGCAGTTCTTC
NA | TRBJ2-6 | TRBV28 | NA | CASSLMTMMAGANVLTF | TGTGCCAGCAGTTTAATGACCATGATGGCTGGGGCCAACGTCCTGACTTTC
TRBD1 | TRBJ1-3 | TRBV15 | NA | CASSGPPGQGSPAVSGNTIYF | TGTGCCAGTAGCGGTCCACCGGGACAGGGGTCTCCCGCCGTCTCTGGAAACACCATATATTTT
NA | TRBJ1-4 | TRBV20-1 | NA | CSASADEKLFF | TGCAGTGCTAGTGCCGATGAAAAACTGTTTTTT
TRBD1 | TRBJ1-4 | TRBV19 | once | CASSMGQGSEKLFF | TGTGCCAGTAGTATGGGACAGGGGAGTGAAAAACTGTTTTTT
TRBD1 | TRBJ1-5 | TRBV7-2 | NA | CASSRSGTGGLPQHF | TGTGCCAGCAGCAGATCCGGGACAGGGGGTTTGCCCCAGCATTTT
TRBD1 | TRBJ1-2 | TRBV5-1 | NA | CASSLGDRVNYGYTF | TGCGCCAGCAGCTTAGGGGACAGGGTAAACTATGGCTACACCTTC
NA | TRBJ1-1 | TRBV7-9 | NA | CASSLDGTGPSKAFF | TGTGCCAGCAGCTTAGACGGTACAGGGCCCTCGAAAGCTTTCTTT
NA | TRBJ1-2 | TRBV4-2 | NA | CASSQEISYGYTF | TGTGCCAGCAGCCAAGAGATTTCCTATGGCTACACCTTC
NA | TRBJ2-3 | TRBV11-2 | NA | CASSPNRGRDTQYF | TGTGCCAGCAGCCCCAATCGGGGGCGAGATACGCAGTATTTT
NA | TRBJ1-4 | TRBV15 | once | CATSRESRPNSNEKLFF | TGTGCCACCAGCAGAGAGTCCCGACCCAATTCAAATGAAAAACTGTTTTTT
NA | TRBJ1-5 | TRBV5-4 | NA | CASSLDGDSNQPQHF | TGTGCCAGCAGCTTGGATGGGGATAGCAATCAGCCCCAGCATTTT
NA | TRBJ1-1 | TRBV6-5 | NA | CASSYFLDLNTEAFF | TGTGCCAGCAGTTACTTTCTGGACTTGAACACTGAAGCTTTCTTT
NA | TRBJ2-1 | TRBV6-6 | NA | CASSQGEIGEQFF | TGTGCCAGCAGTCAAGGGGAGATAGGTGAGCAGTTCTTC
TRBD1 | TRBJ2-7 | TRBV11-2 | few | CASSRDREYEQYF | TGTGCCAGCAGCCGGGACAGGGAGTACGAGCAGTACTTC
NA | TRBJ1-1 | TRBV30 | NA | CAWSDRYLAFF | TGTGCCTGGTCCGACAGGTACTTAGCTTTCTTT
NA | TRBJ2-2 | TRBV27 | NA | CASSSGTGTGELFF | TGTGCCAGCAGTTCAGGTACAGGGACCGGGGAGCTGTTTTTT
NA | TRBJ2-2 | TRBV28 | NA | CASSLLGLGNTGELFF | TGTGCCAGCAGTTTATTAGGCTTGGGGAACACCGGGGAGCTGTTTTTT
NA | TRBJ2-1 | TRBV5-3 | NA | CARRGGARPTPVYSYNEQFF | TGTGCCAGAAGGGGCGGGGCGAGACCAACTCCCGTATACTCCTACAATGAGCAGTTCTTC
NA | TRBJ2-7 | TRBV4-1 | NA | CASSQVGGSEQYF | TGCGCCAGCAGCCAAGTTGGGGGGTCCGAGCAGTACTTC
NA | TRBJ2-2 | TRBV27 | NA | CAGTDRLTGELFF | TGTGCCGGCACCGACAGATTGACCGGGGAGCTGTTTTTT
NA | TRBJ2-5 | TRBV5-6 | NA | CASSLAAAGSQETQYF | TGTGCCAGCAGCTTGGCCGCGGCAGGGAGCCAAGAGACCCAGTACTTC
NA | TRBJ2-2 | TRBV19 | once | CASRPGPTGELFF | TGTGCCAGTAGGCCAGGGCCCACCGGGGAGCTGTTTTTT